These 14 T cell receptor beta chains were sequenced from one sample in a study of blood T cell repertoires in COVID-19. The table came from immunoSEQ multiplex PCR; TCRdb's copy has only in-frame clones and leaves some out. This table has about 43,000 clones, around 90% appearing once. Sequences were obtained from peripheral blood. The source is an elderly woman with active COVID-19.

The chain has TRBV7-2 and TRBJ1-4; 7 nucleotides line up with TRBD1. The germline gives CDR1 SGHTA, CDR2 FQGNSA. V was clipped by 1 base and J by 11 bases; unmatched bases: 16. CDR3 length: 17 amino acids. The CDR3 DNA follows: TGTGCCAGCAGCTTAGGCGGTCTAGGACAGGCGCAGGAGAAACTGTTTTTT. As protein: CASSLGGLGQAQEKLFF.

The chain couples TRBV11-2 to TRBJ2-2, with D tentatively TRBD2 (5 bases). From germline, CDR1 is SGHAT and CDR2 FQNNGV. With 1 base removed from V and 5 bases from J, the gap between germline ends came to 11 bases. There are 15 residues in the CDR3. The CDR3 reads CASSLVRGSTGELFF. CDR3 in DNA: TGTGCCAGCAGCTTAGTCCGGGGATCGACCGGGGAGCTGTTTTTT.

The chain recombines TRBV2 with TRBJ2-1, with 7 bases matching TRBD1. V lost 5 bases and J lost 8; bases outside the gene matches: 3. CDR3 size: 12 residues. Germline CDR1 and CDR2: SNHLY and FYNNEI. CDR3 loop: CASSLQGYEQFF. The CDR3 nucleotides read TGTGCCAGCAGTCTACAGGGGTATGAGCAGTTCTTC.

This chain joins TRBV12-3 or TRBV12-4 and TRBJ2-5; 10 positions agree with TRBD2. Germline trimming cut 3 bases from V and 7 bases from J; bases unmatched to any gene: 2. The CDR3 runs to 13 residues. The CDR3 loop is CASSFSSGGTQYF. The DNA of the CDR3 is TGTGCCAGCAGTTTCTCTAGCGGGGGGACCCAGTACTTC.

The chain links TRBV7-2 to TRBJ2-5, with 9 bases lining up with TRBD1. J was trimmed by 1 base and V by 4 bases; bases with no gene match: 16. This CDR3 comprises 19 residues. The germline gives CDR1 SGHTA, CDR2 FQGNSA. DNA of the CDR3: TGTGCCAGCAGCTACAGGGGGCGCCGGGCTAGCGCACTCCAAGAGACCCAGTACTTC. This codes for CASSYRGRRASALQETQYF.

This clone was counted a single time. The chain recombines TRBV12-2 with TRBJ2-7; TRBD2, as called in the table, went unchecked against the DNA. TRBV12-2 is designated a pseudogene. The CDR3 consists of 19 residues. CDR3 nucleotide sequence: TGTGCAAGTCGCTTAGCTGGGCTAGCGGGGGGGCTCGACGGGGTTGAGCAGTACTTC. Protein sequence: CASRLAGLAGGLDGVEQYF.

Only a few counts were recorded for this clone. J is TRBJ2-7 and V is TRBV5-1; 12 bases agree with TRBD1. The CDR3 runs 15 residues. The V segment lost 0 bases and the J segment 7 bases; nucleotides outside the gene matches: 5. Germline-derived CDR1 and CDR2 are SGHRS and YFSETQ. DNA for the CDR3: TGCGCCAGCAGCTTGGACGGGACAGGGGGCAGGGAGCAGTACTTC. This sequence encodes CASSLDGTGGREQYF.

J is TRBJ2-1 and V is TRBV9; possible D gene TRBD2, 7 bases. Trimming cost V 2 bases and J 6 bases, with 27 bases left between them. Germline CDR1 and CDR2: SGDLS and YYNGEE. The CDR3 is 19 amino acids. The CDR3 bases are TGTGCCAGCAGCGTCTCCTTCCGTGGGGGGGGCATTTCGCGCAATGAGCAGTTCTTC. Its protein product is CASSVSFRGGGISRNEQFF.

Only a few counts were recorded for this clone. The chain recombines TRBV9 with TRBJ1-5; TRBD1 matches at 7 bases. J gave up 5 bases and V 3 bases, and 8 bases lay outside the gene matches. In germline, CDR1 is SGDLS, CDR2 YYNGEE. The CDR3 is 15 amino acids. CDR3 protein: CASSETTGTHQPQHF. The CDR3 nucleotides read TGTGCCAGCAGCGAGACGACAGGGACTCATCAGCCCCAGCATTTT.

V usage is TRBV27 and J usage is TRBJ2-7; 8 nucleotides match TRBD1. CDR1 and CDR2 from the germline V gene are MNHEY and SMNVEV (reference sequence). V lost 6 bases to trimming and J lost 3 bases; unmatched junction nucleotides: 7. The CDR3 runs to 14 residues. CDR3 nucleotides: TGTGCCAGCAGAAAACAGGGGGGAGACTACGAGCAGTACTTC. This translates into CASRKQGGDYEQYF.

CDR3: CASSPTGSGQPQHF. In DNA, the CDR3 is TGTGCCAGCTCACCCACAGGGAGTGGACAGCCCCAGCATTTT. This chain links TRBV18 with TRBJ1-5, with D tentatively TRBD1 (6 bases). With 3 bases removed from V and 7 bases from J, the gap between germline ends came to 13 bases. CDR1 KGHSH and CDR2 LQKENI come from the germline V gene. This CDR3 is built from 14 residues.

The V and J genes are TRBV30 and TRBJ2-7; TRBD1 matches at 7 bases. The CDR3 is 14 amino acids. Germline CDR1 is GTSNPN and CDR2 is SVGIG (reference sequence). The V gene end was trimmed by 3 bases and the J gene end by 7 bases; junction bases not matched to a gene: 12. The CDR3 sequence is CAWREPLTGIEQYF. The CDR3 region has the DNA TGTGCCTGGAGAGAGCCTTTGACAGGGATAGAGCAGTACTTC.

The V gene is TRBV10-3, the J gene TRBJ2-5; a weak D match, TRBD2 (6 bases). The V end lost 3 bases, the J end lost 1 base, and 12 bases lay between the germline ends. The CDR3 runs to 15 residues. Germline V gene lookup returns CDR1 ENHRY and CDR2 SYGVKD. The CDR3 sequence: CAISDMGGRQETQYF. CDR3 sequence (DNA): TGTGCCATCAGTGACATGGGGGGACGCCAAGAGACCCAGTACTTC.

This clone was seen a handful of times. The chain joins TRBV6-2 or TRBV6-3 to TRBJ2-7; 7 bases are a match to TRBD1. The J segment lost 9 bases and the V segment lost 1 base, leaving 15 bases of the junction unmatched. Looked up from germline, CDR1 is MNHEY and CDR2 is SVGEGT. This CDR3 has 16 residues. The CDR3: CASSYLRDSGVGPQYF. CDR3 bases: TGTGCCAGCAGTTACTTACGGGACAGTGGAGTAGGACCGCAGTACTTC.